Shown below are 6 T cell receptor beta chains from a single sample sequenced in a study of blood T cell repertoires in COVID-19. TCRdb's table, derived via immunoSEQ multiplex PCR, lists solely in-frame clones and lacks some. The sample has roughly 60,000 clones; roughly 90% are singletons. Material: peripheral blood. The receptors originated from a human donor in a cohort sampled during active COVID-19.

The V gene is TRBV3-1 (or the pseudogene TRBV3-2), the J gene TRBJ2-5; 11 bases fit TRBD2. There are 18 residues in the CDR3. The germline gives CDR1 LGHDT, CDR2 YNNKEL (reference sequence). V shed 2 bases, J shed 13 bases, and the junction held 21 bases outside the gene matches. Written as DNA, the CDR3 is TGTGCCAGCAGCCAAAGCCGCTACTCACTAGCGGGGGAGTGGAAGCCGTACTTC. Its protein is CASSQSRYSLAGEWKPYF.

CDR3 in amino acids: CASSIVSTVNYGYTF. For the CDR3, the DNA is TGTGCCAGTAGTATAGTTAGTACGGTGAACTATGGCTACACCTTC. The rearrangement joins TRBV19 to TRBJ1-2; D not resolved. CDR1 and CDR2 (germline): LNHDA, SQIVND (reference sequence). The CDR3 length is 15 residues. Deletions cut 1 base from V and 2 bases from J, with 11 bases between.

The chain is built from TRBV6-1 and TRBJ2-7, with 7 nucleotides matching TRBD1. The CDR3 extends over 13 amino acids. Trimming at V came to 2 bases and at J to 3 bases, leaving 1 base not matched to a gene. Germline lookup yields CDR1 MNHNS and CDR2 SASEGT. CDR3 loop: CASSEWDSYEQYF. Written as DNA, the CDR3 is TGTGCCAGCAGTGAATGGGACAGCTACGAGCAGTACTTC.

The chain joins TRBV5-8 to TRBJ2-7, with a weak D call TRBD2 (5 bases). Germline V gene lookup returns CDR1 SGHTS and CDR2 YDEGEE. V shed 4 bases and J shed 2 bases, with 16 bases lying between them. CDR3 length: 15 amino acids. CDR3 sequence: CASSLNRVGAYEQYF. In DNA, the CDR3 is TGTGCCAGCAGCCTTAATCGCGTGGGAGCCTACGAGCAGTACTTC. The full variable domain, its missing parts supplied by reference TRBV5-8 and TRBJ2-7, is EAGVTQSPTHLIKTRGQQATLRCSPISGHTSVYWYQQALGLGLQFLLWYDEGEERNRGNFPPRFSGRQFPNYSSELNVNALELEDSALYLCASSLNRVGAYEQYFGPGTRLTVT.

The table lists this clone with a few counts. This chain joins TRBV19 and TRBJ1-6; D not certain. Germline V gene data show CDR1 as LNHDA and CDR2 as SQIVND (reference sequence). Trimming stripped 3 bases from V and 10 bases from J, with 13 bases between. The CDR3 sequence is 14 residues long. The CDR3 nucleotides read TGTGCCAGTAGTATCCACCCTGGAGGATCACCCCTCCACTTT. Its translation: CASSIHPGGSPLHF.

The CDR3 spells CASSPAPNSPLHF. CDR3 nucleotide sequence: TGTGCCAGCTCACCGGCCCCCAATTCACCCCTCCACTTT. This chain uses TRBV18 with TRBJ1-6, with D unresolved. The CDR3 is made up of 13 amino acids. CDR1 and CDR2 (germline): KGHSH, LQKENI. Trimming left V 3 bases short and J 7 bases short, with 7 bases between.